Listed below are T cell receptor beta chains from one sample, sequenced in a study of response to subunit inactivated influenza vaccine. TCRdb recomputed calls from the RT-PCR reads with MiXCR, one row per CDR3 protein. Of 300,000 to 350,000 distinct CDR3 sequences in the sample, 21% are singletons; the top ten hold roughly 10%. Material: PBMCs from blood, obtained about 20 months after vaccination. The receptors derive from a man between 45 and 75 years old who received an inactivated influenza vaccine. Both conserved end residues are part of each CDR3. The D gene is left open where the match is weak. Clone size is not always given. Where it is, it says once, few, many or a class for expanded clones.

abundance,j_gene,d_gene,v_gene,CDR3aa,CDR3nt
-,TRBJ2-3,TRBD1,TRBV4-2,CASSQSLVRDRDNTDTQYF,TGTGCCAGCAGCCAATCCCTGGTACGGGACAGGGATAACACAGATACGCAGTATTTT
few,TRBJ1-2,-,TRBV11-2,CASSLNTLNYGYTF,TGTGCCAGCAGCCTCAACACTCTTAACTATGGCTACACCTTC
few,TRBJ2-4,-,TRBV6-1,CASSEARNLGRGAIAKNIQYF,TGTGCCAGCAGTGAAGCGCGGAACTTAGGTCGCGGTGCGATAGCCAAAAACATTCAGTACTTC
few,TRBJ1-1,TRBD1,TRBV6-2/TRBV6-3,CASRDPRGLYTEAFF,TGTGCCAGCAGGGACCCCAGGGGGCTGTACACTGAAGCTTTCTTT
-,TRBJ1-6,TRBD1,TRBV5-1,CASSLGQGMYSPLHF,TGCGCCAGCAGCTTGGGACAGGGGATGTATTCACCCCTCCACTTT
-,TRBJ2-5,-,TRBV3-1,CASSRPQETQYF,TGTGCCAGCAGCCGCCCCCAAGAGACCCAGTACTTC
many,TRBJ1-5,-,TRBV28,CASSLRGGVSQPQHF,TGTGCCAGCAGTCTACGGGGGGGTGTTAGTCAGCCCCAGCATTTT
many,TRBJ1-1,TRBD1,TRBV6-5,CASSYTGTGETEAFF,TGTGCCAGCAGTTACACCGGGACAGGGGAGACTGAAGCTTTCTTT
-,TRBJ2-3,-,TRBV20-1,CSASRPGAQDTQYF,TGCAGTGCTAGCCGCCCCGGGGCGCAAGATACGCAGTATTTT
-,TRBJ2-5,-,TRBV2,CASSVRAQETQYF,TGTGCCAGCAGTGTACGGGCCCAAGAGACCCAGTACTTC
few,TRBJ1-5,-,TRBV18,CASSPADSNQPQHF,TGTGCCAGCTCACCAGCGGACAGCAATCAGCCCCAGCATTTT
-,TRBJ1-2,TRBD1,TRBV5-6,CASSPWLQGDYGYTF,TGTGCCAGCAGCCCTTGGTTGCAGGGGGACTATGGCTACACCTTC
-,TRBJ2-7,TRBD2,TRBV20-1,CSARPSGGSSDEQYF,TGCAGTGCTAGACCTAGCGGGGGATCCTCGGACGAGCAGTACTTC
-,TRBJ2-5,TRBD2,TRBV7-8,CASSGSPSGRFQETQYF,TGTGCCAGCAGCGGAAGTCCTAGCGGGAGATTTCAAGAGACCCAGTACTTC
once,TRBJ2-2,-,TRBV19,CASSITRPNTGELFF,TGTGCCAGTAGTATCACCAGGCCGAACACCGGGGAGCTGTTTTTT
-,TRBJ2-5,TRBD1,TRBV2,CASRKDRGGQETQYF,TGTGCCAGCAGAAAGGACAGGGGTGGGCAAGAGACCCAGTACTTC
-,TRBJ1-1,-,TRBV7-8,CASSPTTGQGWTEAFF,TGTGCCAGCAGCCCCACAACAGGGCAGGGATGGACTGAAGCTTTCTTT
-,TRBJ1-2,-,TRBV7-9,CASSLRGDYTF,TGTGCCAGCAGCTTACGAGGGGACTACACCTTC
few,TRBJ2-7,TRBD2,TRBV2,CASTQRRLAGAGSSYEQYF,TGTGCCAGCACCCAAAGGAGACTAGCGGGCGCCGGGAGCTCCTACGAGCAGTACTTC
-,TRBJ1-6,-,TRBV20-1,CSARDTRGPNSPLHF,TGCAGTGCTAGAGATACCCGGGGGCCCAATTCACCCCTCCACTTT
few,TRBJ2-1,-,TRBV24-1,CATSASWNEQFF,TGTGCCACCAGTGCCAGTTGGAATGAGCAGTTCTTC
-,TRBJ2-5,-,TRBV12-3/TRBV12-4,CASSQFTGTGETQYF,TGTGCCAGCAGCCAATTCACAGGGACGGGGGAGACCCAGTACTTC
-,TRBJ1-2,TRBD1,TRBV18,CASSPQKGALREGYTF,TGTGCCAGCTCACCTCAAAAGGGGGCGCTTCGAGAAGGCTACACCTTC
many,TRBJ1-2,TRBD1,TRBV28,CASSSEATGGVGYGYTF,TGTGCCAGCAGTTCGGAGGCGACAGGGGGCGTTGGCTATGGCTACACCTTC
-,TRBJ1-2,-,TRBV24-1,CATSDAGGYTF,TGTGCCACCAGTGATGCGGGGGGCTACACCTTC
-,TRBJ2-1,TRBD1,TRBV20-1,CSANQPGGQFF,TGCAGTGCTAATCAACCAGGGGGGCAGTTCTTC
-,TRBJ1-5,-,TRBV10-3,CAISESVAGEPQHF,TGTGCCATCAGTGAGTCGGTTGCGGGGGAACCCCAGCATTTT
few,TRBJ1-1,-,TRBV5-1,CASSLEVGGGTEAFF,TGCGCCAGCAGCTTGGAGGTTGGAGGCGGCACTGAAGCTTTCTTT
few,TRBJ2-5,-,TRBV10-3,CAISESNSYRVQETQYF,TGTGCCATCAGTGAGTCGAACTCCTACAGGGTCCAAGAGACCCAGTACTTC
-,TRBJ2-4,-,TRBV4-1,CASSQDRARRLAKNIQYF,TGCGCCAGCAGCCAAGATCGGGCCCGGCGTCTAGCCAAAAACATTCAGTACTTC
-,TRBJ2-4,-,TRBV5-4,CASSLDSSAKNIQYF,TGTGCCAGCAGCTTGGACAGCTCCGCCAAAAACATTCAGTACTTC
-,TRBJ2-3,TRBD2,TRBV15,CATSRDGSGGAYTQYF,TGTGCCACCAGCAGAGATGGTAGCGGGGGGGCTTATACGCAGTATTTT
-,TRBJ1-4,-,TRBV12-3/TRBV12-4,CASSEGPGEKLFF,TGTGCCAGCAGTGAGGGCCCCGGTGAAAAACTGTTTTTT
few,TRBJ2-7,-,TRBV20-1,CSATGTRPYEQYF,TGCAGTGCAACCGGGACTCGCCCCTACGAGCAGTACTTC
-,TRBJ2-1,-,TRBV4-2,CASSPSLGSSYNEQFF,TGTGCCAGCAGCCCATCCCTTGGGAGCTCCTACAATGAGCAGTTCTTC
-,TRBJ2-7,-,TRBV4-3,CASSQGRLHRDTYEQYF,TGCGCCAGCAGCCAAGGTAGATTGCACCGGGACACCTACGAGCAGTACTTC
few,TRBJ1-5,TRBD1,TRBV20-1,CSAKSGTGGSHRAQHF,TGCAGTGCTAAATCCGGGACAGGGGGATCTCATCGGGCCCAGCATTTT
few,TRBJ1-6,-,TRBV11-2,CASSLDRVYNSPLHF,TGTGCCAGCAGCTTAGATCGGGTTTATAATTCACCCCTCCACTTT
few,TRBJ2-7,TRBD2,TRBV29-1,CSASGGRGYEQYF,TGCAGCGCTAGCGGAGGAAGGGGTTACGAGCAGTACTTC
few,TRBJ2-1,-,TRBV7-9,CASSTSYNEQFF,TGTGCCAGCAGCACCTCCTACAATGAGCAGTTCTTC
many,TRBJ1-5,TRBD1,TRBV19,CASTGQGSLANQPQHF,TGTGCCAGTACCGGACAGGGGTCGTTGGCAAATCAGCCCCAGCATTTT
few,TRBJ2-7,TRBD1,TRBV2,CAVTGATSSYEQYF,TGTGCCGTGACAGGGGCTACTAGCTCCTACGAGCAGTACTTC
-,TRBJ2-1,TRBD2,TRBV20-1,CSATGLRLSGEQFF,TGCAGTGCTACGGGACTAAGGCTTTCCGGTGAGCAGTTCTTC
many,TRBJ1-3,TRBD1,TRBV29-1,CSVPPEGTGAGNTIYF,TGCAGCGTCCCCCCGGAGGGGACAGGGGCTGGAAACACCATATATTTT
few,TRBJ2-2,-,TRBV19,CASTASRKRNTGELFF,TGTGCCAGTACGGCAAGCAGGAAGCGGAACACCGGGGAGCTGTTTTTT
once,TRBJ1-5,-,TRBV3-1,CASSQAPGAGKPQLF,TGTGCCAGCAGCCAAGCACCGGGGGCGGGGAAGCCCCAGCTTTTT
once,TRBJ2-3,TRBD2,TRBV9,CASSPKGLAGGPTDTQYF,TGTGCCAGCAGCCCCAAAGGACTAGCGGGAGGGCCCACAGATACGCAGTATTTT
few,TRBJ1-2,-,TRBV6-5,CASSYWQDHYGYTF,TGTGCCAGCAGTTACTGGCAGGACCACTATGGCTACACCTTC
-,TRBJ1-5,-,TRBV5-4,CASSLAGSGNHPQHF,TGTGCCAGCAGCTTGGCAGGGTCGGGCAATCACCCCCAGCATTTT
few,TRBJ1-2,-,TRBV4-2,CASSQDNYGYTF,TGTGCCAGCAGCCAAGACAACTATGGCTACACCTTC
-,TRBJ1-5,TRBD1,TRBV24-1,CATSDSTGNRDQPQHF,TGTGCCACCAGTGATTCGACAGGGAATCGGGATCAGCCCCAGCATTTT
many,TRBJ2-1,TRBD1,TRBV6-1,CASSLDRGPYNEQFF,TGTGCCAGCAGCTTGGACAGGGGTCCCTACAATGAGCAGTTCTTC
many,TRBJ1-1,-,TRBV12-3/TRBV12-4,CASSFTPRKNTEAFF,TGTGCCAGCAGTTTCACCCCTAGGAAGAACACTGAAGCTTTCTTT
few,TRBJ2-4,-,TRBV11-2,CASSLTGLNIQYF,TGTGCCAGCAGCTTAACAGGGTTAAACATTCAGTACTTC
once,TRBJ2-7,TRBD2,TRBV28,CASRPAGAFIYEQYF,TGTGCCAGCAGACCAGCGGGAGCCTTTATCTACGAGCAGTACTTC
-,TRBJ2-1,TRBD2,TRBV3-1,CASSQVASGEQFF,TGTGCCAGCAGCCAAGTGGCTAGCGGTGAGCAGTTCTTC
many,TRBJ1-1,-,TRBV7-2,CASSRDSLNTEAFF,TGTGCCAGCAGCCGAGACAGTCTGAACACTGAAGCTTTCTTT
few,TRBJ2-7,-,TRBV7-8,CASSLVDSAEQYF,TGTGCCAGCAGCTTAGTCGATTCCGCCGAGCAGTACTTC
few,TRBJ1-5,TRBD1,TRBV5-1,CASSLDGQGGNQPQHF,TGCGCCAGCAGCCTGGACGGACAGGGCGGCAATCAGCCCCAGCATTTT
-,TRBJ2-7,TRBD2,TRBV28,CASSLGLFPDEQYF,TGTGCCAGCAGTTTGGGACTATTTCCGGACGAGCAGTACTTC